This T cell receptor beta chain was identified in a study of T-cell reconstitution after alpha-beta-depleted transplantation in children. General study points: Most T-cell counts and diversity one year after the transplant came from T cells that were newly produced. Expanded clones from the graft, numbering several hundred, reportedly supplied alpha-beta T cells about two months after transplant.

Of note for this clonotype: The antigen is not known.

Per the germline V gene, CDR1 is DFQATT and CDR2 is SNEGSKA (reference sequence). V lost 6 bases to trimming and J lost 3 bases, with 8 bases between them. The CDR3 length is 11 residues. It was with unique molecular identifiers that the TCRbeta library was prepared. TCRdb re-analysed the PCR reads in MiXCR, keeping a single row per CDR3 protein. The sample includes fewer than 700,000 distinct CDR3 sequences, roughly 24% of them seen just once. The sequencing here drew on PBMCs, mostly from graft donor cells, taken 360 days after TCRalphabeta/CD19-depleted stem cell transplant. This receptor was obtained from a boy under two years old who had a stem cell transplant for acute myeloid leukemia, so the T cells may come from the graft donor. The chain couples TRBV20-1 to TRBJ2-5; D is ambiguous. The chain's CDR3 is CSAKKEETQYF. The CDR3 DNA reads as TGCAGTGCCAAAAAGGAAGAGACCCAGTACTTC.